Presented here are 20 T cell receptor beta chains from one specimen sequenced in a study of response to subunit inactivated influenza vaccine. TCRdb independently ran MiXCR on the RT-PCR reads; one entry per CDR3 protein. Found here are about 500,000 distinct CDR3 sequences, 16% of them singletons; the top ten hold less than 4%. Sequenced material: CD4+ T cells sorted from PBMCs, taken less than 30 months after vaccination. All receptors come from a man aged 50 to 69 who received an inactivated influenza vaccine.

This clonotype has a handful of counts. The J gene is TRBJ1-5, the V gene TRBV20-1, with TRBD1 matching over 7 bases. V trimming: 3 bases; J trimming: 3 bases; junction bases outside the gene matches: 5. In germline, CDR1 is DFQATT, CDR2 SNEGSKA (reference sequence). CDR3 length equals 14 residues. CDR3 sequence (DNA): TGCAGTGCTAGTCGCCAGGGGGACAATCAGCCCCAGCATTTT. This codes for CSASRQGDNQPQHF.

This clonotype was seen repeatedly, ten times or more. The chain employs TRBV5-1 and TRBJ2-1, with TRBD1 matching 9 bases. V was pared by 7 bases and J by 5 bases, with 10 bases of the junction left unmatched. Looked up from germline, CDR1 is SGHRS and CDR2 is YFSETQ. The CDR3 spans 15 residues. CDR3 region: CASSSAQGAHNEQFF. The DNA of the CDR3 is TGCGCCAGCTCCTCCGCACAGGGGGCGCACAATGAGCAGTTCTTC. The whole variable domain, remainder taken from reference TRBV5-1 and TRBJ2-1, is KAGVTQTPRYLIKTRGQQVTLSCSPISGHRSVSWYQQTPGQGLQFLFEYFSETQRNKGNFPGRFSGRQFSNSRSEMNVSTLELGDSALYLCASSSAQGAHNEQFFGPGTRLTVL.

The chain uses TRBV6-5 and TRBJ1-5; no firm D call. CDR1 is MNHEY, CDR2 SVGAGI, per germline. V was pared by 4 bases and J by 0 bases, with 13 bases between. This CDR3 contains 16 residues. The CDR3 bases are TGTGCCAGCAGTTTAAGTTTTAGGGATAGCAATCAGCCCCAGCATTTT. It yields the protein CASSLSFRDSNQPQHF.

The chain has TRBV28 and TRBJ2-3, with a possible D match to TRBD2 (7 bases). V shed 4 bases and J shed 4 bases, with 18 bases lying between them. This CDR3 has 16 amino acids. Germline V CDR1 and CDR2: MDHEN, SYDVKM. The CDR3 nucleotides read TGTGCCAGCAGTTCGCCTAGCGGAGGGGGGGCAGATACGCAGTATTTT. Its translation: CASSSPSGGGADTQYF.

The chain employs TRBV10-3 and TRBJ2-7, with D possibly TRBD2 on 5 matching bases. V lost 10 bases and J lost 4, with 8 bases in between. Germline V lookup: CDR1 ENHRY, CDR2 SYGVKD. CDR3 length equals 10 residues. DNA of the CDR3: TGTGCCACCGGGGAGTACGAGCAGTACTTC. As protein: CATGEYEQYF.

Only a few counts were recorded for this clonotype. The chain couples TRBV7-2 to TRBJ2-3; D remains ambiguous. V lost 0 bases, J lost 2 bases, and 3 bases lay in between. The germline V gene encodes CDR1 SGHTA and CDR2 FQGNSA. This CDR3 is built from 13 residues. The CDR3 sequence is CASSLAHTDTQYF. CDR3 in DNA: TGTGCCAGCAGCTTAGCCCACACAGATACGCAGTATTTT.

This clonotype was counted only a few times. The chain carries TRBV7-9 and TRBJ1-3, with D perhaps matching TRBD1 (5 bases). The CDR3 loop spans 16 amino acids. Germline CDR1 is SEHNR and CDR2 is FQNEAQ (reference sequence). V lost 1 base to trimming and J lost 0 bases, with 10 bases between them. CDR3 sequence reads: CASSLEGPGSGNTIYF. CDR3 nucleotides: TGTGCCAGCAGCTTAGAGGGGCCCGGCTCTGGAAACACCATATATTTT.

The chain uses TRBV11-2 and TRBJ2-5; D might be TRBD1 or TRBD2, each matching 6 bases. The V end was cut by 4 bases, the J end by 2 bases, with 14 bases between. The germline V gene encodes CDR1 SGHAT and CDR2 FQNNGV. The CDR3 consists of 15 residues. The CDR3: CASSSGGTRQETQYF. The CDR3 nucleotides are TGTGCCAGCAGCTCAGGCGGGACAAGACAAGAGACCCAGTACTTC. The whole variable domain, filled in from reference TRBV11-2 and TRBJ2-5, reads EAGVAQSPRYKIIEKRQSVAFWCNPISGHATLYWYQQILGQGPKLLIQFQNNGVVDDSQLPKDRFSAERLKGVDSTLKIQPAKLEDSAVYLCASSSGGTRQETQYFGPGTRLLVL.

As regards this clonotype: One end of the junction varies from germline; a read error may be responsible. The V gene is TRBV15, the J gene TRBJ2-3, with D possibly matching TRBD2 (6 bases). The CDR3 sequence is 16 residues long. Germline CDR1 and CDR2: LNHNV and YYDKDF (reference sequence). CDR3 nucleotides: TGTGCCACCAGCAGAGATTGGCGGGGCCCCACATATACGCAGTATTTT. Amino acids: CATSRDWRGPTYTQYF.

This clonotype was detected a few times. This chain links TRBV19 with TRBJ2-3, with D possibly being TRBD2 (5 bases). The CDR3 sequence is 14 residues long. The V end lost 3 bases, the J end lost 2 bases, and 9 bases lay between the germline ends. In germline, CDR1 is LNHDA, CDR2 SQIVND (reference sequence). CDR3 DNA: TGTGCCAGTAGTATTGAGGGTTCCACAGATACGCAGTATTTT. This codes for CASSIEGSTDTQYF.

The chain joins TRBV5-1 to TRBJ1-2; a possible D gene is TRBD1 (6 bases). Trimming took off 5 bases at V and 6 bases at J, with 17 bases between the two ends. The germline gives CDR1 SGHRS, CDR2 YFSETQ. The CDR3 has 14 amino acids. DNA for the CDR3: TGCGCCAGCAGGACCCCAGGGAGGGACAATGGCTACACCTTC. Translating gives CASRTPGRDNGYTF.

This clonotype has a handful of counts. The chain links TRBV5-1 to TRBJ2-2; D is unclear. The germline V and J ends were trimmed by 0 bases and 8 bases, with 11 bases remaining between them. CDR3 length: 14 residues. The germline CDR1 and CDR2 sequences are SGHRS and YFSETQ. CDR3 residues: CASSLEFNRGELFF. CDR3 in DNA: TGCGCCAGCAGCTTGGAGTTTAATCGTGGGGAGCTGTTTTTT.

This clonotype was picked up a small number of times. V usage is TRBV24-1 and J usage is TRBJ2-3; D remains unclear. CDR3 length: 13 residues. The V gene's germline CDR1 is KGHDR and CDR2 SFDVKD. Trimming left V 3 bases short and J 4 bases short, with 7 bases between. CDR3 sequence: CATSDANSDTQYF. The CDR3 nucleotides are TGTGCCACCAGTGATGCTAATTCAGATACGCAGTATTTT.

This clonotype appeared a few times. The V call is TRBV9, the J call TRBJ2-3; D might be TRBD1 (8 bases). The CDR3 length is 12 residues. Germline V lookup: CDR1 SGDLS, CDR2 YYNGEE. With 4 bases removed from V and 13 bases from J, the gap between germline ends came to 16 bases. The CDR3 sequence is CASSSRTGREYF. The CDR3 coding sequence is TGTGCCAGCAGCTCCAGGACAGGGAGGGAGTATTTT.

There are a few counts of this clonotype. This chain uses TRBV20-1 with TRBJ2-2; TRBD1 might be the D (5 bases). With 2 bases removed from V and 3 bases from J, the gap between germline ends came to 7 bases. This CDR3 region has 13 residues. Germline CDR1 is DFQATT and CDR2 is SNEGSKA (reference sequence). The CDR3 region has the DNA TGCAGTGCTAGAAAAGGGGACACCGGGGAGCTGTTTTTT. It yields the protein CSARKGDTGELFF.

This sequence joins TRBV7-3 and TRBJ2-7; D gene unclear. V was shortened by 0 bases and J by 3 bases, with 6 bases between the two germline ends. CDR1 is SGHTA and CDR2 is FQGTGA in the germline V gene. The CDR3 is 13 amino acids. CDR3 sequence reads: CASSLTRNYEQYF. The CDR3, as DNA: TGTGCCAGCAGCTTAACACGGAACTACGAGCAGTACTTC.

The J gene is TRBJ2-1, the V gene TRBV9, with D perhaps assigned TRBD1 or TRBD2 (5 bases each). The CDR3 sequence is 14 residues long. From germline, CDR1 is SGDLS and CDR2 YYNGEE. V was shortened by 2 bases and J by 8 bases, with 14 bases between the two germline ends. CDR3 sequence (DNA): TGTGCCAGCAGCGTCCTATCCGGGGCTCATGAGCAGTTCTTC. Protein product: CASSVLSGAHEQFF.

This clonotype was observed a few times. CDR3 residues: CASSFRGRYEKLFF. Here the CDR3 DNA reads TGTGCCAGCAGTTTCCGGGGGCGCTATGAAAAACTGTTTTTT. V gene TRBV27 combines with J gene TRBJ1-4; maybe TRBD1 (6 bases). CDR3 length equals 14 residues. V was clipped by 3 bases and J by 6 bases, with 11 bases between them. Per the germline V gene, CDR1 is MNHEY and CDR2 is SMNVEV (reference sequence).

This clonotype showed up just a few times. This chain's CDR3 is CASRTLDRAPHEAFF. CDR3 coding DNA: TGTGCCAGCAGGACCTTAGACAGGGCTCCCCATGAAGCTTTCTTT. The rearrangement links TRBV28 to TRBJ1-1; the match to TRBD1 covers 7 bases. Germline V gives CDR1 MDHEN, CDR2 SYDVKM. This CDR3 has 15 residues. V trimming: 6 bases; J trimming: 7 bases; junction bases outside the gene matches: 14.

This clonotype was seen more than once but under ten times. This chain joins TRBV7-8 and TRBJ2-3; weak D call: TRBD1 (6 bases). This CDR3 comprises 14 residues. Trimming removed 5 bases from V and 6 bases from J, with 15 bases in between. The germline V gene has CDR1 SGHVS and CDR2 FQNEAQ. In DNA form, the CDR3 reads TGTGCCAGCAGCCCATTATATGGGGGCGATACGCAGTATTTT. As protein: CASSPLYGGDTQYF.